These 16 T cell receptor beta chains were all obtained from the same sample, sequenced in a study of tumor-infiltrating lymphocytes in glioblastoma multiforme. TCR beta libraries were built from RNA through three nested multiplex PCR rounds using modified ARM-PCR. Each CDR3 protein gets one entry after TCRdb re-called the multiplex PCR reads with MiXCR. The sample has about 32,000 distinct CDR3 sequences; 50% to 75% are singletons. Sample: brain tumor tissue. The receptors stem from a male donor with glioblastoma.

The CDR3 is CASSLSTEEQFF. The CDR3 DNA reads TGTGCCAGCAGCCTGTCGACCGAAGAGCAGTTCTTC. The chain joins TRBV5-5 to TRBJ2-1; D uncertain. V lost 4 bases and J 10 bases, leaving 12 bases between the germline ends. Germline assignment: CDR1 SGHKS and CDR2 YYEKEE (reference sequence). The CDR3 is 12 amino acids. Looking up the rest from reference TRBV5-5 and TRBJ2-1 gives the full variable domain: DAGVTQSPTHLIKTRGQQVTLRCSPISGHKSVSWYQQVLGQGPQFIFQYYEKEERGRGNFPDRFSARQFPNYSSELNVNALLLGDSALYLCASSLSTEEQFFGPGTRLTVL.

The sample holds one count of this clonotype. The gene calls are TRBV11-1 and TRBJ2-2; TRBD1 agrees at 8 bases. The J segment lost 6 bases and the V segment lost 5 bases, leaving 8 bases of the junction unmatched. CDR1 and CDR2 (germline): SGHAT, FQDESV (reference sequence). CDR3 size: 15 residues. This CDR3 is CASSLRTGRAGELFF. For the CDR3, the DNA is TGTGCCAGCAGCCTTCGGACAGGGCGGGCCGGGGAGCTGTTTTTT.

Ten or more counts support this clonotype. The rearrangement joins TRBV29-1 to TRBJ1-2; D possibly corresponds to TRBD1 (5 bases). Germline-derived CDR1 and CDR2 are SQVTM and ANQGSEA. The V end lost 4 bases, the J end lost 4 bases, and 10 bases lay between the germline ends. This CDR3 spans 12 amino acids. CDR3 amino acids: CSVAGFGYGYTF. The DNA for the CDR3 is TGCAGCGTTGCAGGGTTCGGCTATGGCTACACCTTC. The whole variable domain, filled in from reference TRBV29-1 and TRBJ1-2, reads SAVISQKPSRDICQRGTSLTIQCQVDSQVTMMFWYRQQPGQSLTLIATANQGSEATYESGFVIDKFPISRPNLTFSTLTVSNMSPEDSSIYLCSVAGFGYGYTFGSGTRLTVV.

This clonotype was found once. The chain joins TRBV11-2 to TRBJ2-1; D is ambiguous. The CDR3 extends over 12 amino acids. Germline CDR1 reads SGHAT; CDR2 reads FQNNGV. V was cut by 7 bases and J by 6 bases, with 10 bases left in between. For the CDR3, the DNA is TGTGCCAGCATCCTTATCGTCAATGAGCAGTTCTTC. Translation gives CASILIVNEQFF.

Comment on this clonotype: The junction departs from germline at one end; a sequencing error may be responsible. The chain links TRBV29-1 to TRBJ1-1; D remains ambiguous. Germline CDR1 SQVTM, CDR2 ANQGSEA. The CDR3 sequence is 14 residues long. The CDR3 DNA reads TGCAGCGTTGAAGACGGTCAGAGGAACACTGGAGCTTTCTTT. It yields the protein CSVEDGQRNTGAFF.

This clonotype was recorded only once. Without the conserved terminal phenylalanine or tryptophan, this CDR3 likely stems from a read error. No DNA is shown, since the ends of the CDR3 on it are uncertain; the CDR3 is the one TCRdb lists. This chain joins TRBV5-4 and TRBJ2-7. In germline, CDR1 is SGHNT, CDR2 YYREEE (reference sequence). The CDR3 region is 13 residues in length, termini included. CDR3 region: CASSLVGDYEQHS.

This clonotype showed up many times. V and J are TRBV20-1 and TRBJ2-7, with TRBD2 identical over 9 bases. Germline V gene sequence: CDR1 DFQATT, CDR2 SNEGSKA (reference sequence). The trim removed 5 bases at V and 2 bases at J, leaving 4 bases unmatched. CDR3 length: 13 amino acids. Written as DNA, the CDR3 is TGCAGTGCTGACGGCGGGAGGGCCTACGAGCAGTACTTC. This codes for CSADGGRAYEQYF.

This clonotype has only a few counts. This rearrangement joins TRBV11-3 to TRBJ2-2; a possible D gene is TRBD1 (6 bases). The germline V and J ends were trimmed by 5 bases and 4 bases, with 11 bases remaining between them. Per germline, CDR1 SGHNT and CDR2 YENEEA. This CDR3 has 14 residues. CDR3 nucleotides: TGTGCCAGCAGCCCAGGGGTCTCCACCGGGGAGCTGTTTTTT. This encodes CASSPGVSTGELFF.

Concerning this clonotype itself: Relative to the germline gene, one junction end is altered; a read error may explain this. J is TRBJ2-4 and V is TRBV10-3; D is perhaps TRBD1 (5 bases). The germline CDR1 and CDR2 sequences are ENHRY and SYGVKD. This CDR3 contains 13 residues. CDR3 in amino acids: CAISEDKGNIHYF. As DNA, the CDR3 is TGTGCCATCAGTGAAGACAAGGGGAACATTCATTACTTC.

The chain couples TRBV20-1 to TRBJ2-7; weak D call: TRBD2 (5 bases). Germline loops: CDR1 DFQATT, CDR2 SNEGSKA (reference sequence). Between the trimmed V and J ends, which lost 2 bases and 6 bases, there was a span of 14 bases. The CDR3 is 13 residues long. The CDR3 here is CSARTSGRCEQYF. The DNA for the CDR3 is TGCAGTGCTAGAACTAGTGGGAGATGCGAGCAGTACTTC.

This clonotype occurred a few times. The chain carries TRBV9 and TRBJ1-4; 7 bases map to TRBD1. V lost 3 bases, J lost 6 bases, and 11 bases stayed unmatched. The CDR3 runs 16 residues. CDR1 SGDLS and CDR2 YYNGEE come from the germline V gene. CDR3 residues: CASSAILQGFDEKLFF. CDR3 sequence (DNA): TGTGCCAGCAGCGCGATACTACAGGGGTTCGATGAAAAACTGTTTTTT. Full variable domain (missing parts from reference TRBV9 and TRBJ1-4): DSGVTQTPKHLITATGQRVTLRCSPRSGDLSVYWYQQSLDQGLQFLIQYYNGEERAKGNILERFSAQQFPDLHSELNLSSLELGDSALYFCASSAILQGFDEKLFFGSGTQLSVL.

This clonotype was recorded many times. The chain recombines TRBV5-6 with TRBJ1-4; no firm D call. Germline CDR1 SGHDT, CDR2 YYEEEE. V lost 0 bases and J lost 8, with 20 bases in between. The CDR3 runs 17 residues. CDR3 nucleotides: TGTGCCAGCAGCTTGGTCCATGCATGGGATGGAGGGGAAAAACTGTTTTTT. Its protein is CASSLVHAWDGGEKLFF.

Of note for this clonotype: This may be a read error: a much more frequent sequence differs by one nucleotide. The rearrangement links TRBV6-4 to TRBJ1-5; no clear D. CDR1 and CDR2 (germline): MRHNA, SNTAGT. The CDR3 has 13 amino acids. CDR3 DNA sequence: TGTGGCGGCAGTGACGAGGCCTTTCAGCCCCAGCATTTT. As protein: CGGSDEAFQPQHF.

This clonotype has ten or more counts. The chain combines TRBV20-1 with TRBJ1-5, with 7 bases aligning to TRBD1. Germline loops: CDR1 DFQATT, CDR2 SNEGSKA (reference sequence). This CDR3 comprises 14 residues. CDR3 amino acids: CSSKGAGVDQPQHF. The DNA of the CDR3 is TGCAGCTCCAAGGGGGCAGGGGTGGATCAGCCCCAGCATTTT.

At least ten counts were recorded for this clonotype. The chain carries TRBV30 and TRBJ2-1, with 7 bases aligning to TRBD2. Germline lookup yields CDR1 GTSNPN and CDR2 SVGIG (reference sequence). V lost 5 bases and J lost 10; bases outside the gene matches: 17. The CDR3 consists of 15 residues. CDR3 residues: CAWWGGRRYPGEQFF. The CDR3 DNA is TGTGCCTGGTGGGGGGGGAGAAGATATCCAGGGGAGCAGTTCTTC.

Remarks on this clonotype: A read error may explain this, as a much larger clone is one base away. The gene calls are TRBV5-1 and TRBJ2-3; a possible D gene is TRBD2 (5 bases). Germline CDR1 is SGHRS and CDR2 is YFSETQ. V lost 7 bases and J 0 bases, leaving 15 bases between the germline ends. The CDR3 runs 15 residues. The CDR3 sequence is CASGREGSSTDTQYF. The CDR3 DNA sequence: TGCGCCAGCGGACGAGAGGGATCTAGCACAGATACGCAGTATTTT.